The 16 T cell receptor beta chains listed next were all sequenced from one sample in a study of metastatic and nonmetastatic thyroid tumors. No treatment had been given to any patient before thyroid surgery. With MiXCR, TCRdb called clones anew from the PCR reads. The sample has 35,000 to 40,000 clones, around 30% seen once; the top ten hold about a tenth. Sequencing used blood. Receptors originate from a male donor with papillary thyroid cancer or a benign thyroid nodule (not recorded which). Some clones in this sample may be carry-over from other donors' samples.

J is TRBJ2-1 and V is TRBV24-1, with 7 bases aligning to TRBD2. J gave up 7 bases and V 4 bases, and 12 bases lay outside the gene matches. Germline CDR1 KGHDR, CDR2 SFDVKD. The CDR3 has 16 amino acids. CDR3 sequence (DNA): TGTGCCACCAGTGACCTACAGTTTGCGGGGGATAATGAGCAGTTCTTC. Its translation: CATSDLQFAGDNEQFF.

This clone came up a few times. The rearrangement uses TRBV12-3 or TRBV12-4 and TRBJ2-7; D is uncertain. The CDR3 consists of 11 residues. With 1 base removed from V and 10 bases from J, the gap between germline ends came to 8 bases. CDR3 bases: TGTGCCAGCAGTTTAGTTAAAGATCAGTACTTC. The encoded protein is CASSLVKDQYF.

The chain is built from TRBV30 and TRBJ2-6, with a weak D call TRBD1 (6 bases). Trimming took off 3 bases at V and 4 bases at J, with 10 bases between the two ends. CDR3 size: 14 residues. Germline loops: CDR1 GTSNPN, CDR2 SVGIG (reference sequence). CDR3 sequence reads: CAWSSGAGANVLTF. DNA for the CDR3: TGTGCCTGGAGCTCAGGGGCCGGGGCCAACGTCCTGACTTTC. Supplemented by reference TRBV30 and TRBJ2-6, the full variable domain reads SQTIHQWPATLVQPVGSPLSLECTVEGTSNPNLYWYRQAAGRGLQLLFYSVGIGQISSEVPQNLSASRPQDRQFILSSKKLLLSDSGFYLCAWSSGAGANVLTFGAGSRLTVL.

In its sample, this clone ranks as medium-sized. The V gene is TRBV11-2, the J gene TRBJ2-7; no firm D call. V was shortened by 2 bases and J by 5 bases, with 13 bases between the two germline ends. The germline gives CDR1 SGHAT, CDR2 FQNNGV. CDR3 length: 14 amino acids. The CDR3 DNA reads as TGTGCCAGCAGCTTACGGCTAGTTGTCCACGAGCAGTACTTC. Protein: CASSLRLVVHEQYF.

The table lists this clone with a few counts. This chain connects TRBV24-1 to TRBJ1-2; 9 nucleotides align to TRBD1. Trimming cost V 4 bases and J 4 bases; bases outside gene matches: 9. Per germline, CDR1 KGHDR and CDR2 SFDVKD. This CDR3 contains 16 residues. The CDR3 here is CATSEASTGGIYGYTF. In nucleotides, the CDR3 is TGTGCCACCAGTGAAGCCTCGACAGGGGGGATCTATGGCTACACCTTC.

CDR3 loop: CASSFSGIHTEAFF. The CDR3 nucleotides are TGTGCCAGCAGTTTCTCTGGGATACACACTGAAGCTTTCTTT. The chain joins TRBV12-3 or TRBV12-4 to TRBJ1-1; no reliable D call. CDR3 length: 14 residues. V was shortened by 3 bases and J by 3 bases, with 11 bases between the two germline ends.

This clone has ten or more counts. This chain joins TRBV6-1 and TRBJ2-1, with TRBD2 matching 7 bases. V lost 6 bases and J lost 4; bases outside the gene matches: 6. The germline V gene encodes CDR1 MNHNS and CDR2 SASEGT. This CDR3 has 14 residues. The CDR3 bases are TGTGCCAGCAGCAGCGGGAAGGATTACAATGAGCAGTTCTTC. Protein: CASSSGKDYNEQFF.

The chain combines TRBV20-1 with TRBJ2-3; TRBD2 agrees at 7 bases. V gave up 6 bases and J gave up 6 bases; unmatched junction bases: 15. The CDR3 has 15 amino acids. Germline CDR1 is DFQATT and CDR2 is SNEGSKA (reference sequence). CDR3 bases: TGCAGTGCCATAGACGGGGGGAGGGCATGGGATACGCAGTATTTT. It is translated as CSAIDGGRAWDTQYF.

The rearrangement joins TRBV28 to TRBJ1-1; D uncertain. This CDR3 spans 13 amino acids. V shed 5 bases and J shed 0 bases, with 7 bases lying between them. Per germline, CDR1 MDHEN and CDR2 SYDVKM. CDR3 in amino acids: CASSRRLNTEAFF. Written as DNA, the CDR3 is TGTGCCAGCAGTCGTCGGCTGAACACTGAAGCTTTCTTT. Together with reference TRBV28 and TRBJ1-1, the CDR3 gives the full variable domain: DVKVTQSSRYLVKRTGEKVFLECVQDMDHENMFWYRQDPGLGLRLIYFSYDVKMKEKGDIPEGYSVSREKKERFSLILESASTNQTSMYLCASSRRLNTEAFFGQGTRLTVV.

The CDR3 DNA reads TGCGCCAGCAGCTTGGCCGAGGGGGCGGATTACGAGCAGTACTTC. Translated: CASSLAEGADYEQYF. The rearrangement links TRBV5-1 to TRBJ2-7; 7 nucleotides align to TRBD1. The CDR3 covers 15 residues. Per the germline V gene, CDR1 is SGHRS and CDR2 is YFSETQ. With V trimmed by 0 bases and J by 4 bases, 7 bases remained unmatched. The full variable domain, its missing parts supplied by reference TRBV5-1 and TRBJ2-7, is KAGVTQTPRYLIKTRGQQVTLSCSPISGHRSVSWYQQTPGQGLQFLFEYFSETQRNKGNFPGRFSGRQFSNSRSEMNVSTLELGDSALYLCASSLAEGADYEQYFGPGTRLTVT.

This clone appeared many times. The chain uses TRBV20-1 and TRBJ2-1, with 7 bases identical to TRBD2. This CDR3 spans 12 amino acids. The germline CDR1 and CDR2 sequences are DFQATT and SNEGSKA (reference sequence). Losses at the gene ends were 5 bases for V and 8 bases for J; bases not matched to a gene: 6. The CDR3 sequence is CSAEAGRDEQFF. For the CDR3, the DNA is TGCAGTGCTGAAGCTGGGAGGGATGAGCAGTTCTTC.

This clone appeared a few times. The genes are TRBV20-1 and TRBJ2-1; D uncertain. CDR1 is DFQATT and CDR2 is SNEGSKA in the germline V gene (reference sequence). This CDR3 comprises 15 residues. V lost 5 bases and J lost 5, with 19 bases in between. CDR3 coding DNA: TGCAGTGCTCTCGGACCCAATTGGGCTAACAATGAGCAGTTCTTC. The encoded protein is CSALGPNWANNEQFF.

This chain joins TRBV20-1 and TRBJ2-5, with 9 nucleotides matching TRBD2. Looked up from germline, CDR1 is DFQATT and CDR2 is SNEGSKA (reference sequence). There are 12 residues in the CDR3. J was trimmed by 5 bases and V by 6 bases; bases with no gene match: 4. The CDR3, as DNA: TGCAGTGCAGTAGCGGGAGTGGAGACCCAGTACTTC. Translating gives CSAVAGVETQYF.

This clone was seen a few times. V gene TRBV6-1 combines with J gene TRBJ1-2; D uncertain. CDR1 is MNHNS and CDR2 is SASEGT in the germline V gene. This CDR3 spans 12 amino acids. V gave up 1 base and J gave up 5 bases, with 5 bases separating them. CDR3 sequence: CASSEGAYGYTF. CDR3 DNA: TGTGCCAGCAGTGAAGGGGCTTATGGCTACACCTTC.

This clone was seen more than once but under ten times. The chain couples TRBV19 to TRBJ2-2; no clear D. CDR1 and CDR2 from the germline V gene are LNHDA and SQIVND (reference sequence). The V gene lost 3 bases and the J gene lost 6 bases, with 2 bases spanning the gap. CDR3 length equals 11 residues. As DNA, the CDR3 is TGTGCCAGTAGTATTTCCGGGGAGCTGTTTTTT. Its protein is CASSISGELFF. Based on the CDR3 plus reference TRBV19 and TRBJ2-2, the full variable domain is DGGITQSPKYLFRKEGQNVTLSCEQNLNHDAMYWYRQDPGQGLRLIYYSQIVNDFQKGDIAEGYSVSREKKESFPLTVTSAQKNPTAFYLCASSISGELFFGEGSRLTVL.

A remark on this clone: Germline is not matched at one junction end, which may reflect a read error. The DNA of the CDR3 is TGTGCCAGCAGCCCAGGGTCGGGGGCCGGGACAGTGGAATCCTTC. Protein: CASSPGSGAGTVESF. The V and J genes are TRBV5-6 and TRBJ2-7, with D maybe TRBD1 (7 bases). This CDR3 comprises 15 residues. Germline V CDR1 and CDR2: SGHDT, YYEEEE.